The entry that follows covers one T cell receptor beta chain sequence. Its antigen remains unknown. CD4+ naive, central memory, regulatory and stem cell-like memory cells were sorted via CD45RO/CCR7/CD25/CD127/CD95/CD27. V was shortened by 0 bases and J by 2 bases, with 13 bases between the two germline ends. Germline CDR1 is SGDLS and CDR2 is YYNGEE. CDR3 length: 16 amino acids. The data are from a study of beta chain features in type 1 diabetes. Overall study: There was similarity between patients and healthy donors in age, gender and cell yields.

Every isolated RNA sample was fully reverse transcribed, so sequencing captured expressed TCRB transcripts. Some clones are missing from TCRdb's copy, which holds only in-frame ones; the method was immunoSEQ multiplex PCR. The sample holds around 56,000 clones; 52% are singletons and the top ten take 2.6%. Study-level findings and limits: VDJ junctions sequenced from type 1 diabetes patients showed fewer insertions and more deletions. Shortening of TCRB CDR3s, moderate but significant, appeared in all four CD4+ subsets of Type 1 diabetes patients. Using cDNA template may skew counts toward highly expressing activated cells.

J is TRBJ2-3 and V is TRBV9; no firm D call. The receptor was isolated from a woman in her forties with type 1 diabetes. The sample taken for sequencing was Tregs from blood. CDR3 nucleotide sequence: TGTGCCAGCAGCGTAGGATTCACGGGTAACACAGATACGCAGTATTTT. This encodes CASSVGFTGNTDTQYF.